These 19 T cell receptor beta chains were sequenced from one sample in a study of T cell repertoires in cytomegalovirus infection. From the reads, TCRdb called clonotypes with MiXCR, one entry per CDR3 protein. The data show approximately 550,000 distinct CDR3 sequences, approximately 15% seen once. The source material was CD8+ T cells from PBMCs. All receptors derive from a human donor in good health (CMV status not recorded). Some clones in this sample may be carry-over from other donors' samples.

The CDR3 here is CSVEGNNEQFF. The CDR3 nucleotides read TGCAGCGTTGAAGGGAACAATGAGCAGTTCTTC. The genes are TRBV29-1 and TRBJ2-1; no firm D call. CDR1 is SQVTM, CDR2 ANQGSEA, per germline. Deletions cut 1 base from V and 5 bases from J, with 3 bases between. The CDR3 contains 11 residues.

This chain joins TRBV4-1 and TRBJ2-7; D is undetermined. The CDR3 is 14 residues long. Trimming cost V 4 bases and J 0 bases, with 10 bases left between them. Germline lookup yields CDR1 MGHRA and CDR2 YSYEKL. CDR3 region: CASSLLPGSYEQYF. The CDR3 DNA reads as TGCGCCAGCAGCCTCCTTCCCGGCTCCTACGAGCAGTACTTC.

This clonotype was found many times. The chain employs TRBV4-2 and TRBJ1-1; D not resolved. CDR3 length equals 12 residues. Germline V gene sequence: CDR1 LGHNA, CDR2 YNFKEQ. The V and J ends lost 0 bases and 3 bases respectively, with 2 bases between them. The CDR3 is CASSQEYTEAFF. CDR3 sequence (DNA): TGTGCCAGCAGCCAAGAGTACACTGAAGCTTTCTTT.

Comments on this clonotype: This sequence may be a read error, since a much larger clone differs from it by one base. The J gene is TRBJ2-5, the V gene TRBV12-3 or TRBV12-4; D may be TRBD1 or TRBD2 (5 bases each). The CDR3 is 14 amino acids. V lost 9 bases to trimming and J lost 3 bases, with 17 bases between them. CDR3 bases: TGTGCCAGTGAACTAGTGGGGGTAGAAGAGACCCAGTACTTC. Residues: CASELVGVEETQYF.

This clonotype occurred a few times. This chain links TRBV5-4 with TRBJ2-6; 8 bases match TRBD1. CDR1 and CDR2 (germline): SGHNT, YYREEE (reference sequence). J lost 2 bases, V lost 2 bases, and 6 bases had no gene match. The CDR3 runs 17 residues. CDR3 sequence: CASSFGDRGAGANVLTF. CDR3 nucleotide sequence: TGTGCCAGCAGCTTTGGAGACAGGGGAGCTGGGGCCAACGTCCTGACTTTC.

At least ten counts were recorded for this clonotype. The chain has TRBV20-1 and TRBJ1-5; the D is unclear. The CDR3 totals 18 residues. V gave up 6 bases and J gave up 5 bases, with 29 bases separating them. CDR1 is DFQATT and CDR2 is SNEGSKA in the germline V gene (reference sequence). CDR3 protein: CSAPTASGRRLRDQPQHF. CDR3 coding DNA: TGCAGTGCCCCCACAGCCTCGGGTCGGCGACTTCGAGATCAGCCCCAGCATTTT.

This clonotype was seen at least ten times. The chain links TRBV10-3 to TRBJ2-5; maybe TRBD2 (6 bases). The V end was cut by 6 bases, the J end by 5 bases, with 16 bases between. The CDR3 extends over 14 amino acids. CDR1 is ENHRY, CDR2 SYGVKD, per germline. This CDR3 reads CAIRGGGFLETQYF. In nucleotides, the CDR3 is TGTGCCATCAGAGGTGGGGGGTTCTTGGAGACCCAGTACTTC.

This clonotype has more than one count but fewer than ten. This sequence joins TRBV27 and TRBJ2-3; the D call may be TRBD1 or TRBD2 (5 bases each). The CDR3 is 17 amino acids. V was cut by 4 bases and J by 3 bases, with 20 bases left in between. Germline V gene sequence: CDR1 MNHEY, CDR2 SMNVEV (reference sequence). DNA for the CDR3: TGTGCCAGCAGTTACCAAAGGGTGGATGAGGGGACAGATACGCAGTATTTT. This gives the protein CASSYQRVDEGTDTQYF.

This clonotype was counted a few times. The chain has TRBV11-2 and TRBJ2-2, with 10 nucleotides matching TRBD1. CDR3 length equals 16 residues. V shed 5 bases and J 4 bases; nucleotides not matched to a gene: 7. Germline assignment: CDR1 SGHAT and CDR2 FQNNGV. The CDR3 is CASSPEGTGVTGELFF. CDR3 sequence (DNA): TGTGCCAGCAGCCCAGAGGGGACAGGGGTCACCGGGGAGCTGTTTTTT.

This clonotype was detected many times. V is TRBV12-3 or TRBV12-4 and J is TRBJ1-3; D unclear. The CDR3 totals 11 residues. The ends were cut back, 8 bases at V and 1 base at J, with 3 bases in the middle. CDR3: CASGSGNTIYF. Written as DNA, the CDR3 is TGTGCCAGCGGATCTGGAAACACCATATATTTT.

This clonotype was recorded many times. The chain recombines TRBV7-9 with TRBJ1-1; D is perhaps TRBD1 (5 bases). Trimming left V 1 base short and J 2 bases short, with 11 bases between. The CDR3 spans 15 residues. Germline values: CDR1 SEHNR, CDR2 FQNEAQ (reference sequence). The CDR3 DNA sequence: TGTGCCAGCAGCTTAGACGAGCAGGGTAACACTGAAGCTTTCTTT. Translation gives CASSLDEQGNTEAFF.

This clonotype was observed many times. This chain connects TRBV7-2 to TRBJ2-5; no clear D. The germline CDR1 and CDR2 sequences are SGHTA and FQGNSA. V was clipped by 4 bases and J by 5 bases, with 11 bases between them. The CDR3 loop spans 13 amino acids. The CDR3 spells CASSSGRVETQYF. The CDR3 DNA is TGTGCCAGCAGCTCCGGACGGGTGGAGACCCAGTACTTC.

In its sample, this clonotype was seen many times. This rearrangement joins TRBV7-9 to TRBJ1-1; D is possibly TRBD1 (6 bases). With 7 bases removed from V and 0 bases from J, the gap between germline ends came to 15 bases. The germline V gene encodes CDR1 SEHNR and CDR2 FQNEAQ (reference sequence). The CDR3 has 15 amino acids. CDR3 amino acids: CASTKDRKLNTEAFF. In nucleotides, the CDR3 is TGTGCCAGCACCAAGGACAGAAAGCTGAACACTGAAGCTTTCTTT.

In its sample, this clonotype was seen many times. The genes are TRBV7-6 and TRBJ2-1; D gene uncertain. Trimming removed 1 base from V and 0 bases from J, with 13 bases in between. Germline V lookup: CDR1 SGHVS, CDR2 FNYEAQ. This CDR3 has 17 residues. The CDR3 nucleotides are TGTGCCAGCAGCTTAGGCGGCGCCTCAAACTCCTACAATGAGCAGTTCTTC. Its translation is CASSLGGASNSYNEQFF.

This clonotype was seen at least ten times. This rearrangement joins TRBV7-8 to TRBJ2-1; TRBD2 aligns across 8 bases. This CDR3 comprises 15 residues. V lost 2 bases to trimming and J lost 4 bases; unmatched junction nucleotides: 4. Germline V gene lookup returns CDR1 SGHVS and CDR2 FQNEAQ. The CDR3 loop reads CASSLKASGYNEQFF. The CDR3 DNA reads as TGTGCCAGCAGCTTAAAGGCTAGCGGGTACAATGAGCAGTTCTTC.

This clonotype was recorded a few times. This chain connects TRBV28 to TRBJ2-2; the D gene is possibly TRBD2 (7 bases). The CDR3 has 16 amino acids. V was shortened by 7 bases and J by 1 base, with 16 bases between the two germline ends. Per germline, CDR1 MDHEN and CDR2 SYDVKM. CDR3 coding DNA: TGTGCCAGCATTCGGGGGGCTAGCGGGAACACCGGGGAGCTGTTTTTT. Its translation is CASIRGASGNTGELFF. The full variable domain, with the rest looked up from reference TRBV28 and TRBJ2-2, is DVKVTQSSRYLVKRTGEKVFLECVQDMDHENMFWYRQDPGLGLRLIYFSYDVKMKEKGDIPEGYSVSREKKERFSLILESASTNQTSMYLCASIRGASGNTGELFFGEGSRLTVL.

The table lists this clonotype with many counts. The chain combines TRBV6-5 with TRBJ2-7; 7 bases are a match to TRBD1. The CDR3 has 17 amino acids. V lost 2 bases and J lost 0; bases outside the gene matches: 10. Germline values: CDR1 MNHEY, CDR2 SVGAGI. This CDR3 reads CASSYTRTRDSSYEQYF. The CDR3 DNA reads TGTGCCAGCAGTTACACACGGACCAGGGACAGCTCCTACGAGCAGTACTTC.

At least ten counts were recorded for this clonotype. The rearrangement links TRBV7-2 to TRBJ1-2; TRBD1 matches at 7 bases. Germline lookup yields CDR1 SGHTA and CDR2 FQGNSA. The CDR3 length is 15 residues. J was trimmed by 0 bases and V by 5 bases; bases with no gene match: 6. In DNA, the CDR3 is TGTGCCAGCAGCGCCCGGGACAGTTCTAACTATGGCTACACCTTC. The encoded protein is CASSARDSSNYGYTF.

The V and J genes are TRBV5-6 and TRBJ1-1; the D is unclear. The V end was cut by 5 bases, the J end by 4 bases, with 12 bases between. Germline V CDR1 and CDR2: SGHDT, YYEEEE. CDR3 length: 13 amino acids. CDR3 residues: CASSWASGTEAFF. The DNA for the CDR3 is TGTGCCAGCAGTTGGGCCAGCGGCACTGAAGCTTTCTTT.